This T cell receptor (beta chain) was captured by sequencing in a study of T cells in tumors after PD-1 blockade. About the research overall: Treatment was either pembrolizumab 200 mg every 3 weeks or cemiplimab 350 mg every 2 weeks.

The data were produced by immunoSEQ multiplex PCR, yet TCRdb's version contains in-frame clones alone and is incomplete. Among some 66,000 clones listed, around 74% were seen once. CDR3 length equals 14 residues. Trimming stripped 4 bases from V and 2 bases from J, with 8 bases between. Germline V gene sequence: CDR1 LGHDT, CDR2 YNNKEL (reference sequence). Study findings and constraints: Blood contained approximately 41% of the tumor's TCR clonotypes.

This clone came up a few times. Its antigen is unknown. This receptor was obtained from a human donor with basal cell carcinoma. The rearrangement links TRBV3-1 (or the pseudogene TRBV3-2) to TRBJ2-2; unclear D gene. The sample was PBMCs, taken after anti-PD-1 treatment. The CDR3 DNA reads TGTGCCAGCAGCCCTAGGGCTAACACCGGGGAGCTGTTTTTT. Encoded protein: CASSPRANTGELFF.